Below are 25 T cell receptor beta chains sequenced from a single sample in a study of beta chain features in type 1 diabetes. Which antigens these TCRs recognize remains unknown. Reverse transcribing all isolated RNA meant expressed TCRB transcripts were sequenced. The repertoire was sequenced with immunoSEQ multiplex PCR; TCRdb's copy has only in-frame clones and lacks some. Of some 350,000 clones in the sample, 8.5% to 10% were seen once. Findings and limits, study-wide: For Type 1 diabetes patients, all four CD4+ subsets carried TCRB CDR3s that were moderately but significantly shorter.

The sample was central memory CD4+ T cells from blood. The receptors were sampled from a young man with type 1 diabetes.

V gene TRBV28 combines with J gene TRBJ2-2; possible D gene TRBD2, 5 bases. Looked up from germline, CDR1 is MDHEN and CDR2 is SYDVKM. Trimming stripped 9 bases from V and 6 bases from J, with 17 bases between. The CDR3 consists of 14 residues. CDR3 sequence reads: CASSDPLMAGELFF. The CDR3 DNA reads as TGTGCCAGTAGCGATCCGCTGATGGCCGGGGAGCTGTTTTTT.

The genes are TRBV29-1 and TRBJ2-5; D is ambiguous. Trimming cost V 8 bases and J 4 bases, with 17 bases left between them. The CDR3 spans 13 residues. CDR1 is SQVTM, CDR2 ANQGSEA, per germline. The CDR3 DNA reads TGCAGCCAACAGACCTTCTCGGGAGAGACCCAGTACTTC. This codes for CSQQTFSGETQYF. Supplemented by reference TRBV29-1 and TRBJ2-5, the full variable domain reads SAVISQKPSRDICQRGTSLTIQCQVDSQVTMMFWYRQQPGQSLTLIATANQGSEATYESGFVIDKFPISRPNLTFSTLTVSNMSPEDSSIYLCSQQTFSGETQYFGPGTRLLVL.

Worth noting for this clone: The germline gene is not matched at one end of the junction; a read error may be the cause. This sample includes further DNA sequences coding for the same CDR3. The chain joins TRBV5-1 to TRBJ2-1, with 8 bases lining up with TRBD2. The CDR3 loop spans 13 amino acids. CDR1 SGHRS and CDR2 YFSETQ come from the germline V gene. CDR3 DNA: TGTGCCAGCAGCTTTGGGACTAGGGATGAGCAGTTCTTC. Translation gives CASSFGTRDEQFF.

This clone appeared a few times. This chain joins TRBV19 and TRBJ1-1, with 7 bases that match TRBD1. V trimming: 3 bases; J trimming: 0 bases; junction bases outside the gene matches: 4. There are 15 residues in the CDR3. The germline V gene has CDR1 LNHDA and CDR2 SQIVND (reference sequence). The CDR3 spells CASSIWGQLNTEAFF. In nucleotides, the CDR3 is TGTGCCAGTAGTATCTGGGGACAGTTGAACACTGAAGCTTTCTTT.

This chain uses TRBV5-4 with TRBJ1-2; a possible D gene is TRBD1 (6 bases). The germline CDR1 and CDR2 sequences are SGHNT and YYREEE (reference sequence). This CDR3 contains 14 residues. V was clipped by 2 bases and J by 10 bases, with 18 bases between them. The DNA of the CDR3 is TGTGCCAGCAGCTTCGGGACACCTCCCGTGGACTACACCTTC. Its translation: CASSFGTPPVDYTF.

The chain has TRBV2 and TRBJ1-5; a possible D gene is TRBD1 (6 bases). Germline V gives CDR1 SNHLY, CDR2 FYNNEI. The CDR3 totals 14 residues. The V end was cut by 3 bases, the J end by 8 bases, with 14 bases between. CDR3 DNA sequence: TGTGCCAGCAGTGATGTGGGGGGCCGAGAGCCCCAGCATTTT. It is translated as CASSDVGGREPQHF.

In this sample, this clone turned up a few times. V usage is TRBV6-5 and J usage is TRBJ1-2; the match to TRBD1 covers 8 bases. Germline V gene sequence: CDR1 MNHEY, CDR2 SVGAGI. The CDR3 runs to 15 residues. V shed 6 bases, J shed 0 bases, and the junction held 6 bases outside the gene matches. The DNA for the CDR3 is TGTGCCAGCAGGGGACAGGCGACAGCTAACTATGGCTACACCTTC. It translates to CASRGQATANYGYTF.

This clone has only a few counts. CDR3 residues: CASSRDGVQLLFF. The CDR3 DNA reads as TGTGCCAGCAGCCGTGACGGGGTCCAGCTTCTGTTTTTT. The chain employs TRBV11-2 and TRBJ1-4; no definite D call. CDR1 is SGHAT and CDR2 is FQNNGV in the germline V gene. CDR3 size: 13 residues. The V gene lost 5 bases and the J gene lost 14 bases, with 18 bases spanning the gap.

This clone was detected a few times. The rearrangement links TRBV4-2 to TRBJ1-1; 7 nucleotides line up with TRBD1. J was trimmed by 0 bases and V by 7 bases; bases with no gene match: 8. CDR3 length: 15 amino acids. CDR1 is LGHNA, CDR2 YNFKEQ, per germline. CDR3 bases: TGTGCCAGCAACTACAGGGGAGGCATGAACACTGAAGCTTTCTTT. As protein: CASNYRGGMNTEAFF.

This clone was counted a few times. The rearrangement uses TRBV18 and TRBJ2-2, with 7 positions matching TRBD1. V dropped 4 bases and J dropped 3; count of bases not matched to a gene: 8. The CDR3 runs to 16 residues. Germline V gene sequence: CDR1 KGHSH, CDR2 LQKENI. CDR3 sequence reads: CASSLDTGADTGELFF. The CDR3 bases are TGTGCCAGCTCACTTGACACAGGGGCGGACACCGGGGAGCTGTTTTTT.

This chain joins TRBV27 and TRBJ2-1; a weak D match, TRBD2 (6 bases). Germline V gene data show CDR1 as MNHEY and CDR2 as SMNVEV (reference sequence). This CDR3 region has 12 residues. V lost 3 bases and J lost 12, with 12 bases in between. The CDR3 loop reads CASSFPGRVQFF. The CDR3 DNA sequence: TGTGCCAGCAGTTTCCCCGGGAGAGTGCAGTTCTTC.

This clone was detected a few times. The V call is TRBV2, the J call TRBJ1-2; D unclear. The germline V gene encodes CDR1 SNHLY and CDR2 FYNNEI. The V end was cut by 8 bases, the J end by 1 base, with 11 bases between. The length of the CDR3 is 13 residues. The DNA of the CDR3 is TGTGCCAGCGCCTGGGAGAATAACTATGGCTACACCTTC. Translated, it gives CASAWENNYGYTF.

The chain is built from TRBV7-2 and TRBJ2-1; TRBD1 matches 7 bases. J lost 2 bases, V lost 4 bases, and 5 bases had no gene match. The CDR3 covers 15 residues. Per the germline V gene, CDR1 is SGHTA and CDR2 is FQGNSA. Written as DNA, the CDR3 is TGTGCCAGCAGCTCCGGGACAGTAGCCTACAATGAGCAGTTCTTC. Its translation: CASSSGTVAYNEQFF.

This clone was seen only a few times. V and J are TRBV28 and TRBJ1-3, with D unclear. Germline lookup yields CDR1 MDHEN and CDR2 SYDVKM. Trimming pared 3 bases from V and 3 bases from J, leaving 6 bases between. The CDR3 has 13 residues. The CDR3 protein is CASSFFSGNTIYF. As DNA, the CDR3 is TGTGCCAGCAGTTTCTTCAGTGGAAACACCATATATTTT.

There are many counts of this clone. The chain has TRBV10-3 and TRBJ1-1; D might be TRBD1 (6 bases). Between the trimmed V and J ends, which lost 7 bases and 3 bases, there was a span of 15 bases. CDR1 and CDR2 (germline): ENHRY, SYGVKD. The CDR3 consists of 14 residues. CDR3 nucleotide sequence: TGTGCCATCAAAGGGCAGGGGATGGACACTGAAGCTTTCTTT. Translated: CAIKGQGMDTEAFF.

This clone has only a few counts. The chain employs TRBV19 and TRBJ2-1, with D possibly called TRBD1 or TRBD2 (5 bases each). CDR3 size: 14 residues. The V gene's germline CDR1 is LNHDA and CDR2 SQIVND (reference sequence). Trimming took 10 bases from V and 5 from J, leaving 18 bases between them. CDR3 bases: TGTGCCACTAACGACCGGGACCCAGACAATGAGCAGTTCTTC. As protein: CATNDRDPDNEQFF.

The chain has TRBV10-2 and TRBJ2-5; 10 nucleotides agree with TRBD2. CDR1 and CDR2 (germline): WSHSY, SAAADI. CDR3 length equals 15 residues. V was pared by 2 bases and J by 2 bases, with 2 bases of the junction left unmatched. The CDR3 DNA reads TGCGCCAGCAGTGAGCTAGCGGGAGTACAAGAGACCCAGTACTTC. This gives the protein CASSELAGVQETQYF.

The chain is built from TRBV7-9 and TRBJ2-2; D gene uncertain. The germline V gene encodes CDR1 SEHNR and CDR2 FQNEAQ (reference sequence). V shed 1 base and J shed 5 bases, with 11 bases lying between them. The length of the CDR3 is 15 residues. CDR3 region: CASSLVRASTGELFF. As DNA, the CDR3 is TGTGCCAGCAGCTTAGTCCGAGCCTCGACCGGGGAGCTGTTTTTT. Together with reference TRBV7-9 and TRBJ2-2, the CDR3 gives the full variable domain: DTGVSQNPRHKITKRGQNVTFRCDPISEHNRLYWYRQTLGQGPEFLTYFQNEAQLEKSRLLSDRFSAERPKGSFSTLEIQRTEQGDSAMYLCASSLVRASTGELFFGEGSRLTVL.

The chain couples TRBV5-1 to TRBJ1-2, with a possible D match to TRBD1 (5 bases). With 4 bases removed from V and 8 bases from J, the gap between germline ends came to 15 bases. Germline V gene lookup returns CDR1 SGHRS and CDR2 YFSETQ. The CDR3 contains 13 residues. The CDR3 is CASSQPGPGGYTF. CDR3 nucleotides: TGCGCCAGCAGCCAACCGGGGCCGGGAGGCTACACCTTC.

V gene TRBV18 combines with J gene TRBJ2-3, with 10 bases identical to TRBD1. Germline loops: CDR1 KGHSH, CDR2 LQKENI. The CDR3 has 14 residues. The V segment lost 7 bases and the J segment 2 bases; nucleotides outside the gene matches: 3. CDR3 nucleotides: TGTGCCAGCTTCGGGACAGGGGACACAGATACGCAGTATTTT. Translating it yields CASFGTGDTDTQYF. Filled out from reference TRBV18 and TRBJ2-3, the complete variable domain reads NAGVMQNPRHLVRRRGQEARLRCSPMKGHSHVYWYRQLPEEGLKFMVYLQKENIIDESGMPKERFSAEFPKEGPSILRIQQVVRGDSAAYFCASFGTGDTDTQYFGPGTRLTVL.

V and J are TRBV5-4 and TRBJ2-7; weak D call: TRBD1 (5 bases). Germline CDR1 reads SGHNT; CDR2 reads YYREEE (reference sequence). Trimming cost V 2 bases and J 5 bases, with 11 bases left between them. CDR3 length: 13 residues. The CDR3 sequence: CASSLRGIDEQYF. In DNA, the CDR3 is TGTGCCAGCAGCTTAAGGGGAATTGACGAGCAGTACTTC.

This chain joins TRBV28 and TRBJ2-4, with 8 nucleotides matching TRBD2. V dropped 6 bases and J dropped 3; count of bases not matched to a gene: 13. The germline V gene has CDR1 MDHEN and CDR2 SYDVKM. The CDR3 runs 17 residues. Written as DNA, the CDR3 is TGTGCCAGCAGGCGGGGGGTAGCCGCGAGGGGCAAAAACATTCAGTACTTC. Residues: CASRRGVAARGKNIQYF.

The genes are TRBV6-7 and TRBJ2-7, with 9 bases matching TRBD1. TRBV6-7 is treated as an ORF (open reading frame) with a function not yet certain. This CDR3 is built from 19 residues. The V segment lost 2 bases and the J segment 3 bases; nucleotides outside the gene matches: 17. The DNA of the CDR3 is TGTGCCAGCAGTTACCCTTCCTCCGGACAGGGGTTAATTGGCTACGAGCAGTACTTC. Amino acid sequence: CASSYPSSGQGLIGYEQYF.

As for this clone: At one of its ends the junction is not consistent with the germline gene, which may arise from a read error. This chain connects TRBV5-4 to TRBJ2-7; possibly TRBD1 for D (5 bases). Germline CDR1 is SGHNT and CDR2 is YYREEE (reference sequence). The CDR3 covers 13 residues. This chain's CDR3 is CASSRDSEYEQYF. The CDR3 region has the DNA TGCGCCAGCAGCCGAGACAGTGAGTACGAGCAGTACTTC.

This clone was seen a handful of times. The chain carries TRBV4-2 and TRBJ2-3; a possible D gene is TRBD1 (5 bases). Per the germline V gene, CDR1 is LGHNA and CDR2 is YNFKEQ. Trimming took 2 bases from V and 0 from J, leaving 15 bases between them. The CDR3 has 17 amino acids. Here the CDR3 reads CASSQSPSRQSTDTQYF. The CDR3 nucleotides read TGTGCCAGCAGCCAATCACCTTCTCGACAGAGCACAGATACGCAGTATTTT.